The subject of this entry is one TCR beta chain. Its antigen remains unknown. Germline V gene sequence: CDR1 SNHLY, CDR2 FYNNEI. The CDR3 contains 14 residues. V shed 3 bases and J shed 2 bases, with 9 bases lying between them. TCRdb analysed the 5' RACE reads with MiXCR anew, one entry per CDR3 protein. The table includes hundreds of thousands of distinct CDR3 sequences, about 24% detected once. The data stem from a study of identical twins. General study points: The conclusions drew on cross-sectional statistical analysis instead of tracking the same donors.

These data also formed part of another study, on T cells expressing NK-cell markers.

The chain employs TRBV2 and TRBJ2-3; D remains unclear. The origin of this receptor is a woman in her late teens or twenties in good health. The sequencing sample was made of CD4+ T cells sorted from blood. The CDR3 nucleotides read TGTGCCAGCAGTGAGGCGCGCATCACAGATACGCAGTATTTT. It translates to CASSEARITDTQYF.